The 23 T cell receptor beta chains reported below all come from one sample, sequenced in a study of post-analysis software for immune sequencing data. TCR beta libraries were prepared from cDNA with unique molecular identifiers. MiXCR was run by TCRdb on the PCR reads, yielding one entry per CDR3 protein. Among 160,000 or so distinct CDR3 sequences listed, under 40% were seen once. The specimen comprised blood, sampled after autologous hematopoietic stem cell transplantation. Receptors originate from a girl under 18 with multiple sclerosis.

J is TRBJ2-3 and V is TRBV25-1, with D hard to call. With 7 bases removed from V and 3 bases from J, the gap between germline ends came to 8 bases. CDR1 is MGHDK and CDR2 is SYGVNS in the germline V gene. This CDR3 region has 12 residues. The CDR3 here is CASTTGTDTQYF. For the CDR3, the DNA is TGTGCCAGCACAACCGGAACAGATACGCAGTATTTT.

This clonotype has only one observation. The rearrangement joins TRBV20-1 to TRBJ2-1; D remains unclear. This CDR3 is built from 16 residues. Germline V CDR1 and CDR2: DFQATT, SNEGSKA (reference sequence). In DNA, the CDR3 is TGCAATGCCAAGATTCGACTGGGAAGCTCCTACAATGAGCAGTTCTTC. Translated, it gives CNAKIRLGSSYNEQFF.

V usage is TRBV20-1 and J usage is TRBJ2-2; 9 nucleotides match TRBD2. This CDR3 spans 19 amino acids. The junction had 14 bases not matched to a gene; V was cut back by 0 bases and J by 3 bases. Germline CDR1 reads DFQATT; CDR2 reads SNEGSKA (reference sequence). The CDR3 nucleotides read TGCAGTGCTAGAGAATCGGGCCTGCGGGAGGGCCTTTACACCGGGGAGCTGTTTTTT. This sequence encodes CSARESGLREGLYTGELFF.

This chain joins TRBV9 and TRBJ1-1; D is ambiguous. This CDR3 is built from 14 residues. V gave up 4 bases and J gave up 5 bases, with 15 bases separating them. The germline V gene encodes CDR1 SGDLS and CDR2 YYNGEE. The CDR3 loop is CASSPGPFKTEAFF. CDR3 DNA sequence: TGTGCCAGCAGCCCGGGTCCGTTTAAGACTGAAGCTTTCTTT.

The V gene is TRBV28, the J gene TRBJ2-1; 11 bases align to TRBD2. The V gene end was trimmed by 3 bases and the J gene end by 7 bases; junction bases not matched to a gene: 8. This CDR3 has 16 residues. Germline-derived CDR1 and CDR2 are MDHEN and SYDVKM. CDR3 in amino acids: CASSLMVLAGENEQFF. The CDR3 DNA follows: TGTGCCAGCAGTTTGATGGTACTAGCGGGAGAAAATGAGCAGTTCTTC.

This clonotype has ten or more counts. The rearrangement joins TRBV3-1 to TRBJ2-5, with D unclear. Between the trimmed V and J ends, which lost 0 bases and 2 bases, there was a span of 13 bases. The CDR3 runs 16 residues. Germline CDR1 is LGHDT and CDR2 is YNNKEL (reference sequence). The CDR3 spells CASSQEWAVPQETQYF. In nucleotides, the CDR3 is TGTGCCAGCAGCCAAGAGTGGGCAGTACCTCAAGAGACCCAGTACTTC.

The chain carries TRBV10-3 and TRBJ2-7; 11 positions agree with TRBD2. With 2 bases clipped from V and 7 bases from J, the junction kept 13 bases outside the gene matches. Germline V gives CDR1 ENHRY, CDR2 SYGVKD. The CDR3 has 17 amino acids. CDR3 nucleotide sequence: TGTGCCATCAGTGAGCCTCCTAGCGGGAGGTATCTTCTGGAGCAGTACTTC. This gives the protein CAISEPPSGRYLLEQYF.

This chain joins TRBV9 and TRBJ2-5; 10 bases match TRBD2. V lost 0 bases to trimming and J lost 4 bases; unmatched junction nucleotides: 9. CDR1 is SGDLS, CDR2 YYNGEE, per germline. The CDR3 spans 17 residues. In DNA, the CDR3 is TGTGCCAGCAGCGTAGGGGCTAGCGGGAGATGGGGAGAGACCCAGTACTTC. This sequence encodes CASSVGASGRWGETQYF.

This clonotype appeared a few times. The V and J genes are TRBV24-1 and TRBJ2-3; no definite D call. In germline, CDR1 is KGHDR, CDR2 SFDVKD. With 1 base removed from V and 6 bases from J, the gap between germline ends came to 7 bases. This CDR3 is 13 amino acids long. The CDR3 reads CATSDLEADTQYF. As DNA, the CDR3 is TGTGCCACCAGTGATTTAGAGGCGGATACGCAGTATTTT.

The chain employs TRBV20-1 and TRBJ2-1; 13 bases align to TRBD2. CDR1 is DFQATT, CDR2 SNEGSKA, per germline (reference sequence). The V segment lost 2 bases and the J segment 4 bases; nucleotides outside the gene matches: 8. The CDR3 loop spans 17 amino acids. The CDR3 loop is CSARRTGTSGAYNEQFF. CDR3 in DNA: TGCAGTGCTAGACGAACCGGGACTAGCGGGGCGTACAATGAGCAGTTCTTC.

The gene calls are TRBV7-4 and TRBJ2-2; a weak D match, TRBD1 (8 bases). Germline CDR1 is SGHVT and CDR2 is SQSDAQ. The V end was cut by 6 bases, the J end by 5 bases, with 31 bases between. The CDR3 length is 20 residues. CDR3 coding DNA: TGTGCCAGCAGTTTCAGCAGGCAGGGGGCGTGCGGGAGAGAAACCGGGGAGCTGTTTTTT. It codes for CASSFSRQGACGRETGELFF.

The chain recombines TRBV29-1 with TRBJ2-1, with 9 bases matching TRBD2. Germline CDR1 is SQVTM and CDR2 is ANQGSEA. The V and J ends lost 7 bases and 3 bases, in that order; junction bases with no gene match: 22. The CDR3 is made up of 19 amino acids. The CDR3 DNA reads as TGCAGCGATAATAGCATCGTACAGGACAGCGGGAGGAACTACAATGAGCAGTTCTTC. Its protein product is CSDNSIVQDSGRNYNEQFF.

In DNA form, the CDR3 reads TGTGCTAGTGGTTTGCAGGGCTCAGATACGCAGTATTTT. Protein product: CASGLQGSDTQYF. The chain links TRBV12-5 to TRBJ2-3; D possibly corresponds to TRBD1 (5 bases). The CDR3 covers 13 residues. The germline gives CDR1 LGHNT, CDR2 FRNRAP. Deletions cut 2 bases from V and 4 bases from J, with 7 bases between.

The chain employs TRBV24-1 and TRBJ1-2; D gene unclear. CDR1 KGHDR and CDR2 SFDVKD come from the germline V gene. This CDR3 is built from 15 residues. Trimming left V 4 bases short and J 6 bases short, with 17 bases between. CDR3 nucleotides: TGTGCCACCAGTGACCCCGGCAGGTCGGGAAATGGCTACACCTTC. Its translation is CATSDPGRSGNGYTF.

The V and J genes are TRBV7-6 and TRBJ1-1, with D perhaps TRBD1 (5 bases). The CDR3 covers 15 residues. Germline V gene lookup returns CDR1 SGHVS and CDR2 FNYEAQ. Trimming left V 1 base short and J 4 bases short, with 13 bases between. The CDR3 bases are TGTGCCAGCAGCTTAGGAGGTGGGCAGGGCACTGAAGCTTTCTTT. Protein sequence: CASSLGGGQGTEAFF.

J is TRBJ2-1 and V is TRBV2, with TRBD1 matching 7 bases. The V and J ends lost 6 bases and 8 bases, in that order; junction bases with no gene match: 10. Germline CDR1 reads SNHLY; CDR2 reads FYNNEI. The CDR3 has 14 residues. Here the CDR3 DNA reads TGTGCCAGCAGACTAAAAACAGGGGCCCATGAGCAGTTCTTC. Protein product: CASRLKTGAHEQFF.

This chain joins TRBV15 and TRBJ2-5; 8 bases fit TRBD2. TRBJ2-7 explains the end of the DNA better; the J call may be wrong. The germline V gene has CDR1 LNHNV and CDR2 YYDKDF (reference sequence). The CDR3 runs to 14 residues. Here the CDR3 DNA reads TGTGCCACCAGCAGAGTCGGGGGGGGCTACGAGCAGTACTTC. As protein: CATSRVGGGYEQYF.

This clonotype came up many times. The CDR3 is CASSSVAGGQETQYF. The DNA of the CDR3 is TGTGCCAGCAGCTCAGTTGCGGGAGGGCAAGAGACCCAGTACTTC. This rearrangement joins TRBV7-2 to TRBJ2-5; 9 bases map to TRBD2. This CDR3 spans 15 amino acids. Germline values: CDR1 SGHTA, CDR2 FQGNSA. After removal of 4 bases from V and 2 bases from J, the junction contained 5 bases not matched to a gene.

This clonotype was detected ten times or more. V usage is TRBV20-1 and J usage is TRBJ2-1; D might be TRBD2 (6 bases). The length of the CDR3 is 15 residues. The germline CDR1 and CDR2 sequences are DFQATT and SNEGSKA (reference sequence). V lost 5 bases and J lost 4, with 18 bases in between. Written as DNA, the CDR3 is TGCAGTGCTCGAGGCGGGGCGGGGATATACAATGAGCAGTTCTTC. This sequence encodes CSARGGAGIYNEQFF.

V usage is TRBV11-2 and J usage is TRBJ1-2; D perhaps matches TRBD1 (6 bases). Trimming pared 4 bases from V and 4 bases from J, leaving 16 bases between. Germline V gene sequence: CDR1 SGHAT, CDR2 FQNNGV. The CDR3 length is 15 residues. The CDR3, as DNA: TGTGCCAGCAGCTCCGTCCAGGGGTTGGGCTATGGCTACACCTTC. Amino acids: CASSSVQGLGYGYTF.

This clonotype appeared a few times. This chain uses TRBV5-1 with TRBJ2-7; the match to TRBD2 covers 10 bases. Germline V gene sequence: CDR1 SGHRS, CDR2 YFSETQ. Trimming at V came to 2 bases and at J to 4 bases, leaving 6 bases not matched to a gene. The CDR3 totals 15 residues. CDR3 nucleotides: TGCGCCAGCAGCTTCTCAGCGGGAGGGGGTTACGAGCAGTACTTC. Its protein is CASSFSAGGGYEQYF.

In its sample, this clonotype was seen a few times. The CDR3 DNA reads as TGTGCCAGCAGCGCAAAGCGGGAGTTTTACAATGAGCAGTTCTTC. This encodes CASSAKREFYNEQFF. The chain couples TRBV7-8 to TRBJ2-1, with 8 bases fitting TRBD2. Germline V gene data show CDR1 as SGHVS and CDR2 as FQNEAQ. The CDR3 consists of 15 residues. The ends lost 5 bases at V and 4 bases at J; junction bases unmatched: 7.

The chain is built from TRBV6-1 and TRBJ2-3; 9 bases map to TRBD2. Germline V gene lookup returns CDR1 MNHNS and CDR2 SASEGT. This CDR3 contains 16 residues. Losses at the gene ends were 1 base for V and 2 bases for J; bases not matched to a gene: 4. The CDR3 region is CASSEVSGSPTDTQYF. CDR3 bases: TGTGCCAGCAGTGAAGTTAGCGGGAGTCCCACAGATACGCAGTATTTT.